Reported below is one T cell receptor (beta chain). Its antigen is unknown. The CDR3 regions of TCR beta were amplified from RNA transcripts. HTBI primers were used for first-round RT-PCR of the TCR CDR3. MiXCR was run by TCRdb on the multiplex PCR reads, yielding one entry per CDR3 protein. The sample has about 840,000 distinct CDR3 sequences; around 39% are singletons. This entry comes from a study of T cells in Graves' hyperthyroidism and ophthalmopathy. Study conclusions and caveats: With a median lead of around 6.7 months before onset, the model predicted ophthalmopathy. Clonotypes that were expanded in thyroid above 0.001 mostly appeared in blood too.

Investigators excluded patients with uncontrolled infection, other autoimmune disease, pregnancy or lactation. Diagnosis relied on clinical symptoms, serum thyroxine and TRAb, thyroid ultrasound and orbital computed tomography. Trimming removed 6 bases from V and 6 bases from J, with 12 bases in between. The CDR3 loop spans 12 amino acids. Per the germline V gene, CDR1 is SGHAT and CDR2 is FQDESV (reference sequence). This chain uses TRBV11-1 with TRBJ2-7; D unresolved. The TCR sequence derives from a man younger than 30 with Graves' hyperthyroidism. What was sequenced was blood. CDR3 DNA: TGTGCCAGCAGTACACAAGGTCTCGAGCAGTACTTC. Encoded protein: CASSTQGLEQYF. The full variable domain, in which reference TRBV11-1 and TRBJ2-7 provide the parts outside the CDR3, is EAEVAQSPRYKITEKSQAVAFWCDPISGHATLYWYRQILGQGPELLVQFQDESVVDDSQLPKDRFSAERLKGVDSTLKIQPAELGDSAMYLCASSTQGLEQYFGPGTRLTVT.